This T cell receptor (beta chain) originates from a study of pediatric ulcerative colitis. This clone is labeled as medium-sized. The CDR3 extends over 15 amino acids. In germline, CDR1 is SGHRS, CDR2 YFSETQ. V was pared by 0 bases and J by 0 bases, with 10 bases between. One to two pinch biopsies were taken from the rectum during colonoscopy. Sequencing depth was up to 500,000 reads per sample. Profiled with immunoSEQ multiplex PCR; TCRdb holds only in-frame clones, not every one. The table records around 16,000 clones, approximately 80% of them present only once. This TCR was sampled from a boy aged 5-17 years who was a control in a study of pediatric ulcerative colitis. The gene calls are TRBV5-1 and TRBJ2-7, with D maybe TRBD2 (5 bases). The sample was gut tissue. The CDR3 sequence: CASSLAPEDSYEQYF. In DNA form, the CDR3 reads TGCGCCAGCAGCTTGGCCCCGGAGGACTCCTACGAGCAGTACTTC. The full variable domain, its missing parts supplied by reference TRBV5-1 and TRBJ2-7, is KAGVTQTPRYLIKTRGQQVTLSCSPISGHRSVSWYQQTPGQGLQFLFEYFSETQRNKGNFPGRFSGRQFSNSRSEMNVSTLELGDSALYLCASSLAPEDSYEQYFGPGTRLTVT.